Shown below are 26 T cell receptor beta chains from a single sample sequenced in a study of blood T cell repertoires in COVID-19. Generated by immunoSEQ multiplex PCR, the TCRdb table keeps only in-frame clones and is missing some. The repertoire holds roughly 150,000 clones, almost 80% seen once, with about 8.7% in the top ten. Sequenced input: peripheral blood. The receptor set was obtained from a man in his fifties or sixties with active or convalescent COVID-19.

This CDR3 reads CASSLRGSYQPQHF. The CDR3 coding sequence is TGTGCCAGCAGTTTAAGAGGGTCGTATCAGCCCCAGCATTTT. The J gene is TRBJ1-5, the V gene TRBV28; D ambiguous. Germline V gene data show CDR1 as MDHEN and CDR2 as SYDVKM. The CDR3 has 14 amino acids. V lost 2 bases to trimming and J lost 5 bases, with 10 bases between them.

The V and J genes are TRBV4-2 and TRBJ1-5; D may be TRBD1 (6 bases). The CDR3 runs to 15 residues. The V end lost 0 bases, the J end lost 5 bases, and 11 bases lay between the germline ends. Germline lookup yields CDR1 LGHNA and CDR2 YNFKEQ. CDR3 in DNA: TGTGCCAGCAGCCAAGATCGGCAGGGGTATCAGCCCCAGCATTTT. Translating gives CASSQDRQGYQPQHF.

Points on this clone: Other DNA sequences in this specimen translate into the identical CDR3. The chain couples TRBV5-1 to TRBJ1-5, with a possible D match to TRBD1 (6 bases). The ends were cut back, 0 bases at V and 4 bases at J, with 11 bases in the middle. Germline V gene sequence: CDR1 SGHRS, CDR2 YFSETQ. CDR3 length equals 15 residues. The chain's CDR3 is CASSLEGGGNQPQHF. The CDR3 nucleotides read TGCGCCAGCAGCTTGGAAGGGGGTGGTAATCAGCCCCAGCATTTT.

The chain couples TRBV9 to TRBJ2-3; TRBD2 might be the D (6 bases). The CDR3 runs 14 residues. V was clipped by 4 bases and J by 2 bases, with 11 bases between them. CDR1 SGDLS and CDR2 YYNGEE come from the germline V gene. The CDR3 loop reads CASSPGDFTDTQYF. The CDR3 DNA reads as TGTGCCAGCAGCCCTGGGGACTTCACAGATACGCAGTATTTT.

The V call is TRBV23-1, the J call TRBJ1-6, with D unclear. TRBV23-1 is known as an ORF, though its function is uncertain. CDR3 length equals 13 residues. V was clipped by 2 bases and J by 14 bases, with 13 bases between them. The CDR3 reads CASSQPLPEALHF. CDR3 bases: TGCGCCAGCAGTCAACCCCTACCGGAGGCCCTCCACTTT.

This clone was observed at least ten times. The gene calls are TRBV10-3 and TRBJ2-7, with TRBD1 matching 7 bases. The CDR3 has 12 residues. Trimming removed 2 bases from V and 11 bases from J; junction bases left unmatched: 6. Germline loops: CDR1 ENHRY, CDR2 SYGVKD. The DNA for the CDR3 is TGTGCCATCAGTGAGACAGGGGTGAAAAAGTACTTC. It specifies CAISETGVKKYF.

V and J are TRBV28 and TRBJ1-2, with D perhaps TRBD1 (6 bases). Germline V gives CDR1 MDHEN, CDR2 SYDVKM. The V and J ends lost 4 bases and 4 bases respectively, with 19 bases between them. The CDR3 extends over 16 amino acids. CDR3 coding DNA: TGTGCCAGCAGTTGGGGGGGCTCGGGGCGCGGCTATGGCTACACCTTC. Its translation is CASSWGGSGRGYGYTF.

The genes are TRBV3-1 (or the pseudogene TRBV3-2) and TRBJ2-3, with 10 bases lining up with TRBD2. The CDR3 has 17 residues. In germline, CDR1 is LGHDT, CDR2 YNNKEL (reference sequence). With V trimmed by 4 bases and J by 1 base, 8 bases remained unmatched. The CDR3 DNA is TGTGCCAGCAGCCCACGGTCCGGGACTAGCGGCACAGATACGCAGTATTTT. It yields the protein CASSPRSGTSGTDTQYF.

This clone was observed a few times. The J gene is TRBJ1-4, the V gene TRBV7-6; D is possibly TRBD1 (6 bases). The ends were cut back, 5 bases at V and 7 bases at J, with 17 bases in the middle. The CDR3 is 15 residues long. CDR1 is SGHVS and CDR2 is FNYEAQ in the germline V gene. This CDR3 reads CASSPGDNGSEKLFF. Here the CDR3 DNA reads TGTGCCAGCAGCCCTGGGGACAATGGGAGTGAAAAACTGTTTTTT.

V gene TRBV15 combines with J gene TRBJ2-2; 9 positions agree with TRBD2. V was pared by 0 bases and J by 4 bases, with 3 bases of the junction left unmatched. Germline assignment: CDR1 LNHNV and CDR2 YYDKDF (reference sequence). The CDR3 has 16 amino acids. This chain's CDR3 is CATSREASGITGELFF. CDR3 nucleotide sequence: TGTGCCACCAGCAGAGAGGCTAGCGGGATCACCGGGGAGCTGTTTTTT.

This clone has more than one count but fewer than ten. The rearrangement uses TRBV7-3 and TRBJ1-2, with TRBD1 matching 10 bases. Germline lookup yields CDR1 SGHTA and CDR2 FQGTGA. CDR3 size: 14 residues. V dropped 5 bases and J dropped 6; count of bases not matched to a gene: 6. The CDR3: CASSPGTGADGYTF. In DNA, the CDR3 is TGTGCCAGCAGCCCGGGGACAGGGGCTGATGGCTACACCTTC.

The chain joins TRBV30 to TRBJ1-4; D remains ambiguous. The CDR3 spans 13 residues. Germline values: CDR1 GTSNPN, CDR2 SVGIG (reference sequence). Deletions cut 2 bases from V and 11 bases from J, with 15 bases between. The CDR3, as DNA: TGTGCCTGGAGTTCCCTGTCGGCGGGGAAACTGTTTTTT. This codes for CAWSSLSAGKLFF.

The V call is TRBV18, the J call TRBJ1-1; no clear D. CDR1 KGHSH and CDR2 LQKENI come from the germline V gene. V lost 3 bases and J 3 bases, leaving 11 bases between the germline ends. CDR3 length: 14 amino acids. The CDR3 protein is CASSPPGGDTEAFF. As DNA, the CDR3 is TGTGCCAGCTCACCTCCTGGCGGGGACACTGAAGCTTTCTTT.

The rearrangement links TRBV10-3 to TRBJ1-1; maybe TRBD1 (5 bases). Germline CDR1 ENHRY, CDR2 SYGVKD. Trimming cost V 4 bases and J 6 bases, with 15 bases left between them. The CDR3 is 14 amino acids. The CDR3 is CAISGSRASAEAFF. CDR3 DNA sequence: TGTGCCATCAGTGGAAGCAGGGCATCTGCTGAAGCTTTCTTT.

The chain carries TRBV7-9 and TRBJ1-3; no clear D. Per germline, CDR1 SEHNR and CDR2 FQNEAQ (reference sequence). The CDR3 totals 14 residues. V lost 4 bases to trimming and J lost 4 bases, with 11 bases between them. The CDR3 here is CASSSTETGNTIYF. DNA for the CDR3: TGTGCCAGCAGCTCCACAGAGACGGGAAACACCATATATTTT.

The rearrangement links TRBV28 to TRBJ2-7; weak D call: TRBD1 (5 bases). V lost 7 bases and J 6 bases, leaving 10 bases between the germline ends. The CDR3 extends over 11 amino acids. Germline CDR1 is MDHEN and CDR2 is SYDVKM. The CDR3 nucleotides are TGTGCCAGCACCCTGGGGCTCGAGCAGTACTTC. Residues: CASTLGLEQYF.

A single count supports this clone. This chain uses TRBV11-2 with TRBJ2-7; weak D call: TRBD2 (6 bases). Germline-derived CDR1 and CDR2 are SGHAT and FQNNGV. Trimming stripped 1 base from V and 4 bases from J, with 11 bases between. CDR3 length: 14 amino acids. The DNA for the CDR3 is TGTGCCAGCAGCTTAGGGGCGACTAGGTACGAGCAGTACTTC. This codes for CASSLGATRYEQYF.

V and J are TRBV18 and TRBJ1-1, with 7 bases lining up with TRBD1. After removal of 3 bases from V and 3 bases from J, the junction contained 10 bases not matched to a gene. Germline CDR1 and CDR2: KGHSH and LQKENI. The CDR3 runs 16 residues. CDR3 nucleotides: TGTGCCAGCTCACCCAATCAACCGGGACAGCACACTGAAGCTTTCTTT. Protein: CASSPNQPGQHTEAFF.

This clone was detected only a few times. In DNA, the CDR3 is TGTGCCAGCAGGAAGCAGGGGTCGGGGGGAAACACCATATATTTT. It is translated as CASRKQGSGGNTIYF. This sequence joins TRBV28 and TRBJ1-3, with a weak D call TRBD1 (6 bases). Deletions cut 6 bases from V and 4 bases from J, with 16 bases between. The CDR3 sequence is 15 residues long. Germline V gene lookup returns CDR1 MDHEN and CDR2 SYDVKM.

The chain links TRBV6-2 or TRBV6-3 to TRBJ2-1; 7 positions match TRBD2. Unmatched junction bases numbered 1, after V lost 0 bases and J lost 2 bases. The germline V gene encodes CDR1 MNHEY and CDR2 SVGEGT. The CDR3 loop spans 15 amino acids. For the CDR3, the DNA is TGTGCCAGCAGTTACTCGCGGGAGCCCTACAATGAGCAGTTCTTC. Amino acid sequence: CASSYSREPYNEQFF.

The gene calls are TRBV30 and TRBJ2-1; a possible D gene is TRBD2 (6 bases). Trimming removed 6 bases from V and 8 bases from J, with 17 bases in between. There are 13 residues in the CDR3. Germline CDR1 reads GTSNPN; CDR2 reads SVGIG (reference sequence). CDR3 protein: CACEGLPNDEQFF. CDR3 coding DNA: TGTGCCTGTGAGGGACTTCCGAATGATGAGCAGTTCTTC.

This clone was observed a few times. The chain uses TRBV7-3 and TRBJ2-3; a possible D gene is TRBD2 (6 bases). The V end lost 0 bases, the J end lost 6 bases, and 16 bases lay between the germline ends. Germline CDR1 is SGHTA and CDR2 is FQGTGA. This CDR3 spans 16 amino acids. CDR3 region: CASSLTGRLASDTQYF. CDR3 bases: TGTGCCAGCAGCTTAACGGGAAGGCTAGCGTCCGATACGCAGTATTTT.

The genes are TRBV18 and TRBJ1-6, with no clear D. V was cut by 0 bases and J by 10 bases, with 4 bases left in between. The length of the CDR3 is 12 residues. The germline gives CDR1 KGHSH, CDR2 LQKENI. The CDR3 here is CASSPPSSPLHF. The CDR3 DNA is TGTGCCAGCTCACCACCTTCATCACCCCTCCACTTT.

This clone was found a few times. This chain uses TRBV15 with TRBJ2-2, with a weak D call TRBD1 (5 bases). The V and J ends lost 5 bases and 3 bases respectively, with 13 bases between them. The CDR3 is made up of 15 amino acids. In germline, CDR1 is LNHNV, CDR2 YYDKDF (reference sequence). CDR3 protein: CATSHTGPHTGELFF. The DNA for the CDR3 is TGTGCCACCAGCCATACAGGTCCCCACACCGGGGAGCTGTTTTTT.

This chain connects TRBV5-5 to TRBJ1-4; D gene uncertain. Germline-derived CDR1 and CDR2 are SGHKS and YYEKEE (reference sequence). The CDR3 has 14 amino acids. With 1 base removed from V and 5 bases from J, the gap between germline ends came to 9 bases. Here the CDR3 DNA reads TGTGCCAGCAGCTTGAACGGGAAGAATGAAAAACTGTTTTTT. Protein sequence: CASSLNGKNEKLFF.

J is TRBJ2-1 and V is TRBV29-1; 16 positions match TRBD2. The CDR3 extends over 15 amino acids. V was pared by 7 bases and J by 13 bases, with 13 bases of the junction left unmatched. Germline CDR1 reads SQVTM; CDR2 reads ANQGSEA. CDR3 sequence reads: CSALETGTSGRGQFF. In nucleotides, the CDR3 is TGCAGCGCCCTAGAAACCGGGACTAGCGGGAGGGGACAGTTCTTC.